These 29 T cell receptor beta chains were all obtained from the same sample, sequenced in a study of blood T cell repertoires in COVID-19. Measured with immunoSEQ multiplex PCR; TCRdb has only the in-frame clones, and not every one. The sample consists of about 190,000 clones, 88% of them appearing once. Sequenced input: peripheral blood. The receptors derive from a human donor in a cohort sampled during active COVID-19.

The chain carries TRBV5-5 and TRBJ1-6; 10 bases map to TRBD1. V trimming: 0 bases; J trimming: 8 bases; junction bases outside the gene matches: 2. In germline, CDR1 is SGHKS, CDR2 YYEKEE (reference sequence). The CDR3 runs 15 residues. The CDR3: CASSLVDRGYSPLHF. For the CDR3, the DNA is TGTGCCAGCAGCTTGGTGGACAGGGGGTATTCACCCCTCCACTTT.

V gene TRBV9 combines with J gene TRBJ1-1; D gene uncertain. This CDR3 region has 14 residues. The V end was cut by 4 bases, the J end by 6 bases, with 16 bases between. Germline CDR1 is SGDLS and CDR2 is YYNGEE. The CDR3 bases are TGTGCCAGCAGCCCGTCGCCGTATAGATCTGAAGCTTTCTTT. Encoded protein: CASSPSPYRSEAFF.

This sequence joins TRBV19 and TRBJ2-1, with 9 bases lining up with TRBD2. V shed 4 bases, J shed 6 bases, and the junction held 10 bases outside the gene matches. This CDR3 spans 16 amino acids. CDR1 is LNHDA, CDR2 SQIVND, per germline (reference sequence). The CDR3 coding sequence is TGTGCCAGTAGTAACCCAGCGGGAGGACGCCCCAATGAGCAGTTCTTC. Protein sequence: CASSNPAGGRPNEQFF.

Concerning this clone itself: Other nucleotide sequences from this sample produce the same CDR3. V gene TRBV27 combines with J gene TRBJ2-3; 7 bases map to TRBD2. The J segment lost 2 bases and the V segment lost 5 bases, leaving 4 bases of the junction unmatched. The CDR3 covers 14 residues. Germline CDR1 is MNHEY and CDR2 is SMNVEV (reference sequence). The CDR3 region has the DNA TGTGCCAGCAGTCCGGGACTAAACACAGATACGCAGTATTTT. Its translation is CASSPGLNTDTQYF.

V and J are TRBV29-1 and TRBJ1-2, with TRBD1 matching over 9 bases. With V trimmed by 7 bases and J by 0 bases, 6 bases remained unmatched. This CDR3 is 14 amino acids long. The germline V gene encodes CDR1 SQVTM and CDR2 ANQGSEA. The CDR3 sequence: CSATGGEANYGYTF. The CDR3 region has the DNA TGCAGCGCTACAGGGGGCGAGGCTAACTATGGCTACACCTTC.

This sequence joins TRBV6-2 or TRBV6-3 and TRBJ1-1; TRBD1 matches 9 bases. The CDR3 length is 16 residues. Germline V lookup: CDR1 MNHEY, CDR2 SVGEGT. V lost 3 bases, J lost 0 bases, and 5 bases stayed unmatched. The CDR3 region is CASSYPGQGLNTEAFF. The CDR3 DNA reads TGTGCCAGCAGTTATCCAGGACAGGGGTTGAACACTGAAGCTTTCTTT.

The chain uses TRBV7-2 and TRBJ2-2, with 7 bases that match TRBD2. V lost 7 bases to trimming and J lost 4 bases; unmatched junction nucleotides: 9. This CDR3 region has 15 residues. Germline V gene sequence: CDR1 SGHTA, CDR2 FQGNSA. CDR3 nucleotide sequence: TGTGCCAGCACCCAGGTCGGGGGGTTCACCGGGGAGCTGTTTTTT. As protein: CASTQVGGFTGELFF.

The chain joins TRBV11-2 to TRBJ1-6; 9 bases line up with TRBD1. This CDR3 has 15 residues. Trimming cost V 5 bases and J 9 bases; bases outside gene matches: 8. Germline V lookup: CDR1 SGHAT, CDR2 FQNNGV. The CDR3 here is CASSTTTGGGSPLHF. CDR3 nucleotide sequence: TGTGCCAGCAGCACGACGACAGGGGGAGGTTCACCCCTCCACTTT.

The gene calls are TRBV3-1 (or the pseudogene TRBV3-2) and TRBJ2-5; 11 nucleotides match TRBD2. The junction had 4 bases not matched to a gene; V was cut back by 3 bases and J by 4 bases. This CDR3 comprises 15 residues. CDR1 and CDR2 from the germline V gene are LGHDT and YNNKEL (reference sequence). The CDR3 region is CASSHISGRAETQYF. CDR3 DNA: TGTGCCAGCAGCCATATTAGCGGGAGGGCAGAGACCCAGTACTTC.

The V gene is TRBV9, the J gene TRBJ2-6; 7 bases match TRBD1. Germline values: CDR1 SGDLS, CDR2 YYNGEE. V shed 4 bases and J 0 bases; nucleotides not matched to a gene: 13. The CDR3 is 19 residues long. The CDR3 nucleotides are TGTGCCAGCAGCCCCCGACCCCCGGGACAGCGCTCTGGGGCCAACGTCCTGACTTTC. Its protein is CASSPRPPGQRSGANVLTF.

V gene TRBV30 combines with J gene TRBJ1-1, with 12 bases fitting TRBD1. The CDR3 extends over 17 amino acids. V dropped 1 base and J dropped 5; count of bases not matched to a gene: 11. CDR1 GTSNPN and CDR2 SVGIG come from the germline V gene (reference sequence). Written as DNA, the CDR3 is TGTGCCTGGAGTGGCCGACCGGGACAGGGGGCTTGGACTGAAGCTTTCTTT. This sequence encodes CAWSGRPGQGAWTEAFF.

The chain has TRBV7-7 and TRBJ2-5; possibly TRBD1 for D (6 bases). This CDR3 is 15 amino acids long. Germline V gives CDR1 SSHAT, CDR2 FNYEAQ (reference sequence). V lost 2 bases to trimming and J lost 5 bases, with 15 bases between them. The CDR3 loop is CASSLNTGYRETQYF. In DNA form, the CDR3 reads TGTGCCAGCAGCTTAAATACAGGGTACAGGGAGACCCAGTACTTC.

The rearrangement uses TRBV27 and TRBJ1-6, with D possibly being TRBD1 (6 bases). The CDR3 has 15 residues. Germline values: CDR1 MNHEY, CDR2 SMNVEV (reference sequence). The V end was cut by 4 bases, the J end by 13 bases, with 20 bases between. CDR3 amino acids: CASSSLTTGIMPLHF. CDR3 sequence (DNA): TGTGCCAGCAGTTCTTTGACGACAGGTATCATGCCCCTCCACTTT.

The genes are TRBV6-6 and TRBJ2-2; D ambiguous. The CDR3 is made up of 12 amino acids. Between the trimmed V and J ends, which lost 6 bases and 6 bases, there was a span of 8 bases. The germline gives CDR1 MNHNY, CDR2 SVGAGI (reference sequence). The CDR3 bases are TGTGCCAGCAGCCAACCAGCCGGGGAGCTGTTTTTT. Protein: CASSQPAGELFF.

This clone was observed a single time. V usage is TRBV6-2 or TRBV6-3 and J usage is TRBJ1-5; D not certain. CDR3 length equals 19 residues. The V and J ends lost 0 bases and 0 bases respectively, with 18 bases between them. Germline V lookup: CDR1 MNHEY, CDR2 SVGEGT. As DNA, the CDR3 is TGTGCCAGCAGTTACTCCTCCGGTAGAGGGCTTTATAGCAATCAGCCCCAGCATTTT. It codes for CASSYSSGRGLYSNQPQHF.

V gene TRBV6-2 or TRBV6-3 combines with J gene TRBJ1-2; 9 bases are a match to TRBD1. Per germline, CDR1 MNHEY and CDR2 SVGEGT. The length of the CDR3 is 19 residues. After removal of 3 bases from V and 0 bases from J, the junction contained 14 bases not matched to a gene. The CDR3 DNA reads TGTGCCAGCAGTTATGTCATGGGACAGGGAGGAGAAGCTAACTATGGCTACACCTTC. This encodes CASSYVMGQGGEANYGYTF.

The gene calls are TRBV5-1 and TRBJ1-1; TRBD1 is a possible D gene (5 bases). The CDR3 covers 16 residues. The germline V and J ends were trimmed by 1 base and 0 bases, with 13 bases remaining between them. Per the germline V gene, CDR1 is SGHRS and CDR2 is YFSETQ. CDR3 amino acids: CASSLLGAGMNTEAFF. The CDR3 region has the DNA TGCGCCAGCAGCTTGCTAGGGGCTGGAATGAACACTGAAGCTTTCTTT.

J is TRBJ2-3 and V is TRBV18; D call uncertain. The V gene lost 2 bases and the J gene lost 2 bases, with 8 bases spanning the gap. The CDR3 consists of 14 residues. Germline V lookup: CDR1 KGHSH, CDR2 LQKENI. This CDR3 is CASSPGPPTDTQYF. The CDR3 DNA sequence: TGTGCCAGCTCACCAGGGCCGCCCACAGATACGCAGTATTTT.

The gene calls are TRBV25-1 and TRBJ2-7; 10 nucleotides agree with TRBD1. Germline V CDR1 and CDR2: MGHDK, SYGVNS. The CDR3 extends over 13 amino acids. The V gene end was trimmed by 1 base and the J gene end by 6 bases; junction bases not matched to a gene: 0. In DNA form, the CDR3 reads TGTGCCAGCAGTGAATGGGACAGGGGCGAGCAGTACTTC. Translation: CASSEWDRGEQYF.

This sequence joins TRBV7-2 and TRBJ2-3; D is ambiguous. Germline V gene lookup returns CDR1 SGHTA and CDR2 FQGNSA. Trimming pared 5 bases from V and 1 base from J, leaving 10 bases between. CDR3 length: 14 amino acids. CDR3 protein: CASSPESGTDTQYF. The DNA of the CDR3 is TGTGCCAGCAGCCCCGAGTCCGGCACAGATACGCAGTATTTT.

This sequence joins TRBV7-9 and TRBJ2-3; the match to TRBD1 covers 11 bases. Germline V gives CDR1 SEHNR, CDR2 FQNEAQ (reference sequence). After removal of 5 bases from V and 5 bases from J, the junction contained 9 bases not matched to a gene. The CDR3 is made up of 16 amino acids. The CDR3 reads CASSLAAGQGGDTQYF. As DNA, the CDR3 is TGTGCCAGCAGCCTGGCGGCGGGACAGGGGGGAGATACGCAGTATTTT.

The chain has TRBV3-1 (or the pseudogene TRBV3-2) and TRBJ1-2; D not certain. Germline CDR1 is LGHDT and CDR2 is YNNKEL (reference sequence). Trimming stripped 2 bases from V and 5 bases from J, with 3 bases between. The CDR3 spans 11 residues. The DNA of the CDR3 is TGTGCCAGCAGCCAACAGTATGGCTACACCTTC. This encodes CASSQQYGYTF.

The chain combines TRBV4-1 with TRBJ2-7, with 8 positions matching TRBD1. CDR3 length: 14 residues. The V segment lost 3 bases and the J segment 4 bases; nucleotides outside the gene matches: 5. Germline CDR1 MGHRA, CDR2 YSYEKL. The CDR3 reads CASSQRTGGYEQYF. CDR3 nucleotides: TGCGCCAGCAGCCAGAGAACAGGGGGGTACGAGCAGTACTTC.

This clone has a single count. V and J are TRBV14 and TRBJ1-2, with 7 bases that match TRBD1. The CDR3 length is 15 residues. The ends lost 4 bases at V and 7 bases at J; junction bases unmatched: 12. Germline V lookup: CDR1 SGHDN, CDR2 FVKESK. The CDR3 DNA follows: TGTGCCAGCAGCCCTTACTCCGGGACAGTGGCTGGCTACACCTTC. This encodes CASSPYSGTVAGYTF. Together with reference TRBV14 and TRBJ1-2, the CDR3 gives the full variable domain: EAGVTQFPSHSVIEKGQTVTLRCDPISGHDNLYWYRRVMGKEIKFLLHFVKESKQDESGMPNNRFLAERTGGTYSTLKVQPAELEDSGVYFCASSPYSGTVAGYTFGSGTRLTVV.

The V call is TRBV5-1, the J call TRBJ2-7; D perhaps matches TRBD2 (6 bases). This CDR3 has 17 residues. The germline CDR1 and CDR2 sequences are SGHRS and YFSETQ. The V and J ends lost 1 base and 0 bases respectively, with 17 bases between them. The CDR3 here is CASSLLGGGGNSYEQYF. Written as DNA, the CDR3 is TGCGCCAGCAGCTTGCTCGGTGGCGGCGGGAACTCCTACGAGCAGTACTTC.

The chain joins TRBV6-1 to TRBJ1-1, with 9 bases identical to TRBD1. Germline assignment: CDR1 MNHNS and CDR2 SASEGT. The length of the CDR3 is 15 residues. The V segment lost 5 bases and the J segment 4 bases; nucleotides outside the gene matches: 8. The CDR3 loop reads CASSSPTGGGTEAFF. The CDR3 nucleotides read TGTGCCAGCAGTTCGCCGACAGGGGGAGGCACTGAAGCTTTCTTT.

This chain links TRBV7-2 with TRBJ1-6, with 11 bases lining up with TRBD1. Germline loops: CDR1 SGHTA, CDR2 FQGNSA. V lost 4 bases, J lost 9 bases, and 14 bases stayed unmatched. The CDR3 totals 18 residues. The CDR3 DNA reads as TGTGCCAGCAGCTGGGCCCCCCCGGGACAGGGGGTGGGTTCACCCCTCCACTTT. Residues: CASSWAPPGQGVGSPLHF. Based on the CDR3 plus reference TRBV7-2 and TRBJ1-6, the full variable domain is GAGVSQSPSNKVTEKGKDVELRCDPISGHTALYWYRQSLGQGLEFLIYFQGNSAPDKSGLPSDRFSAERTGGSVSTLTIQRTQQEDSAVYLCASSWAPPGQGVGSPLHFGNGTRLTVT.

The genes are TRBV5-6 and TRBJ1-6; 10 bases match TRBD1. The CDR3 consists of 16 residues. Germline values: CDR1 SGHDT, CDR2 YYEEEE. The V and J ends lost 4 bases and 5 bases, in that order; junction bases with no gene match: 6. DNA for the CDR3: TGTGCCAGCAGCCCTCGACAGGGGGCGGATAATTCACCCCTCCACTTT. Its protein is CASSPRQGADNSPLHF. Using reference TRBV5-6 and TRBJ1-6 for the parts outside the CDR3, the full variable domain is DAGVTQSPTHLIKTRGQQVTLRCSPKSGHDTVSWYQQALGQGPQFIFQYYEEEERQRGNFPDRFSGHQFPNYSSELNVNALLLGDSALYLCASSPRQGADNSPLHFGNGTRLTVT.

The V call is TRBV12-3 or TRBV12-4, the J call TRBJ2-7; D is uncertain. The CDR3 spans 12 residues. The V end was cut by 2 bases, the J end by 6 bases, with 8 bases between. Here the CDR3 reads CASSLIGGEQYF. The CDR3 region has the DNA TGTGCCAGCAGTTTAATAGGCGGCGAGCAGTACTTC.